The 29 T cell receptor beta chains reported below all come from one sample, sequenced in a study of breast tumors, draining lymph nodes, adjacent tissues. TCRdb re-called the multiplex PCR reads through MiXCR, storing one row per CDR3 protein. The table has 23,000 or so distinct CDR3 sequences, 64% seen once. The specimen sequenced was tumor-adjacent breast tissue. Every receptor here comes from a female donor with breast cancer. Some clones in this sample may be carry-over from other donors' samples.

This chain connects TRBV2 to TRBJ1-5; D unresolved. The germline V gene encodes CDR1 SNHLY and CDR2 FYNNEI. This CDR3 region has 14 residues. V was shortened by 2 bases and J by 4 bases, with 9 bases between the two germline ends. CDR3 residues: CASSERVRNQPQHF. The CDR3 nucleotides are TGTGCCAGCAGTGAAAGGGTGCGGAATCAGCCCCAGCATTTT. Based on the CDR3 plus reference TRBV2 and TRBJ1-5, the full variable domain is EPEVTQTPSHQVTQMGQEVILRCVPISNHLYFYWYRQILGQKVEFLVSFYNNEISEKSEIFDDQFSVERPDGSNFTLKIRSTKLEDSAMYFCASSERVRNQPQHFGDGTRLSIL.

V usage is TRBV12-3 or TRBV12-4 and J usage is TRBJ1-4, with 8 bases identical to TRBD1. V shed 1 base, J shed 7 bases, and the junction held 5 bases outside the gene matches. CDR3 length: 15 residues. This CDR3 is CASSLGAGGTEKLFF. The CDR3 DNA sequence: TGTGCCAGCAGTTTAGGGGCAGGGGGCACTGAAAAACTGTTTTTT.

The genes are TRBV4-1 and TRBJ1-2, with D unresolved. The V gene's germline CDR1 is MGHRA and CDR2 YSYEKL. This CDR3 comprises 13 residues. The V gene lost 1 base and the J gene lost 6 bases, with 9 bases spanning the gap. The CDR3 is CASSQVAGNGYTF. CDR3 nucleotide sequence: TGCGCCAGCAGCCAAGTTGCGGGGAATGGCTACACCTTC.

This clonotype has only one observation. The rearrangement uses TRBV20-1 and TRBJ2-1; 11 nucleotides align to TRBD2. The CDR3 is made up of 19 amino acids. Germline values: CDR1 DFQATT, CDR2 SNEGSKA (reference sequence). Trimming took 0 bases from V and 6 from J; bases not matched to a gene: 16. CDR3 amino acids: CSARDRTRPTSGRSNEQFF. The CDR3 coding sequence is TGCAGTGCTAGAGATCGGACCCGGCCTACTAGCGGGAGAAGCAATGAGCAGTTCTTC.

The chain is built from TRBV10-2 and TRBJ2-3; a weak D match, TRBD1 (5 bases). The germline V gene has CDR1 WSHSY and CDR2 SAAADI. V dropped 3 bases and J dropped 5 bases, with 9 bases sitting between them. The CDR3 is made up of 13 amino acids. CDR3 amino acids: CASSDAGIDTQYF. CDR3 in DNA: TGCGCCAGCAGTGACGCAGGGATAGATACGCAGTATTTT.

CDR3 region: CASSLMGAGVNEQFF. As DNA, the CDR3 is TGTGCCAGCAGCTTGATGGGGGCGGGGGTCAATGAGCAGTTCTTC. V gene TRBV5-6 combines with J gene TRBJ2-1, with D possibly TRBD2 on 7 matching bases. The germline V and J ends were trimmed by 1 base and 6 bases, with 14 bases remaining between them. Looked up from germline, CDR1 is SGHDT and CDR2 is YYEEEE. The CDR3 totals 15 residues.

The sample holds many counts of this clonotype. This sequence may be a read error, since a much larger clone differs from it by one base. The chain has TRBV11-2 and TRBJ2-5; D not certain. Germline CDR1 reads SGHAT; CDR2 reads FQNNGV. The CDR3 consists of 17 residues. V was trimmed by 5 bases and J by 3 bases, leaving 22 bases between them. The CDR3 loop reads CASSPPGQAVGKETQYF. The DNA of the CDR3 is TGTGCCAGCAGCCCCCCTGGGCAGGCCGTGGGGAAAGAGACCCAGTACTTC.

CDR3 sequence reads: CASSPDHNSPLHF. The CDR3 DNA is TGTGCCAGCAGCCCCGACCATAATTCACCCCTCCACTTT. The chain combines TRBV7-9 with TRBJ1-6; D is unclear. The CDR3 sequence is 13 residues long. V dropped 5 bases and J dropped 5 bases, with 7 bases sitting between them. The germline V gene encodes CDR1 SEHNR and CDR2 FQNEAQ (reference sequence).

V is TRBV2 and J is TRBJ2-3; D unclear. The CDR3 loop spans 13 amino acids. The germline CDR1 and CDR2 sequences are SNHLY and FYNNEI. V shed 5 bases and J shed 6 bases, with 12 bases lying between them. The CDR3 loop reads CASSLSLADTQYF. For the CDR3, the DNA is TGTGCCAGCAGTCTCTCCCTTGCGGATACGCAGTATTTT. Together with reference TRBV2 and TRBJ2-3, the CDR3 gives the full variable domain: EPEVTQTPSHQVTQMGQEVILRCVPISNHLYFYWYRQILGQKVEFLVSFYNNEISEKSEIFDDQFSVERPDGSNFTLKIRSTKLEDSAMYFCASSLSLADTQYFGPGTRLTVL.

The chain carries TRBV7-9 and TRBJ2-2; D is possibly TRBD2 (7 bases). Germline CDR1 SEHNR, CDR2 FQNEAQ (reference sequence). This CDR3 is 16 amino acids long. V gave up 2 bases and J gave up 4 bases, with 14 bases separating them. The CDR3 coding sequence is TGTGCCAGCAGCTTATGGGGGGGGCTAGGCACCGGGGAGCTGTTTTTT. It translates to CASSLWGGLGTGELFF.

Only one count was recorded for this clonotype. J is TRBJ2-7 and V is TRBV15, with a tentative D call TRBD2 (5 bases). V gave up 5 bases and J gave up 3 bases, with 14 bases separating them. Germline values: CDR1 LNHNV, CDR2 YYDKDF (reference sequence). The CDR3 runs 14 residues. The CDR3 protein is CATSPTSFSYEQYF. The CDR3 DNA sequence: TGTGCCACCAGCCCAACTAGTTTTAGCTACGAGCAGTACTTC.

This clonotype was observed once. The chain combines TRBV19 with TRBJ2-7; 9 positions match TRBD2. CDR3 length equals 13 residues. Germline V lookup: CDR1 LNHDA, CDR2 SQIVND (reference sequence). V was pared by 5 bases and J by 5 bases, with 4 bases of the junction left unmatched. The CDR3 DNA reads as TGTGCCAGTAGTGCGGGGGGGCTCCACGAGCAGTACTTC. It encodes CASSAGGLHEQYF. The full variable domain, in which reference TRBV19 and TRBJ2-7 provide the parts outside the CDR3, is DGGITQSPKYLFRKEGQNVTLSCEQNLNHDAMYWYRQDPGQGLRLIYYSQIVNDFQKGDIAEGYSVSREKKESFPLTVTSAQKNPTAFYLCASSAGGLHEQYFGPGTRLTVT.

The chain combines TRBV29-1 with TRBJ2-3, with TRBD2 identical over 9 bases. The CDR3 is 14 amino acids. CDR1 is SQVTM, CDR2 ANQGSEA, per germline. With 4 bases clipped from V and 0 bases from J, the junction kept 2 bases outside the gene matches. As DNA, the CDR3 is TGCAGCGTTGGAGCGGGAGGTAGCACAGATACGCAGTATTTT. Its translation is CSVGAGGSTDTQYF.

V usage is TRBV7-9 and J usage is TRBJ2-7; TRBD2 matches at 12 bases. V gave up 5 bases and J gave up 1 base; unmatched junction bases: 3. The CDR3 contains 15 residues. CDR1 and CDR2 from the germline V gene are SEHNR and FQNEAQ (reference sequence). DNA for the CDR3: TGTGCCAGCAGCGGACTAGCGGGAAAATCCTACGAGCAGTACTTC. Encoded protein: CASSGLAGKSYEQYF.

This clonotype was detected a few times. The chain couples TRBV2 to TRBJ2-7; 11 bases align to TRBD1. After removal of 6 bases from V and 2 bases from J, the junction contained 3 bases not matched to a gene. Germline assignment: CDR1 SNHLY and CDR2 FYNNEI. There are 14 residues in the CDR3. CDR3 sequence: CASRGTGGTYEQYF. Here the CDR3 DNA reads TGTGCCAGCAGAGGGACAGGGGGTACCTACGAGCAGTACTTC.

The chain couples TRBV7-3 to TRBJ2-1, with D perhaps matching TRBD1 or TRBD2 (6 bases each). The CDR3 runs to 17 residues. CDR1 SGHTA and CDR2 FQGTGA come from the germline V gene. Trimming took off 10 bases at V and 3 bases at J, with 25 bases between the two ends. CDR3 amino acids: CATSDLEGGKGYNEQFF. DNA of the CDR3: TGTGCCACCAGTGATTTGGAGGGGGGCAAAGGCTACAATGAGCAGTTCTTC.

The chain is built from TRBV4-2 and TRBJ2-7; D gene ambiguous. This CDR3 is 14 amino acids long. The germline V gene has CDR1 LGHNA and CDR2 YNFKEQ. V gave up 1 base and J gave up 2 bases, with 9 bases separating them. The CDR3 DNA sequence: TGTGCCAGCAGCCAAGTTGGTGAAACCTACGAGCAGTACTTC. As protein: CASSQVGETYEQYF.

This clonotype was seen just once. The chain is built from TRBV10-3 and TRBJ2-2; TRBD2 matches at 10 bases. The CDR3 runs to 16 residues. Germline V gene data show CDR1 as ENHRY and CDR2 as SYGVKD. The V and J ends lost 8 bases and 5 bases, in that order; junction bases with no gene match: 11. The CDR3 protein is CAIGIGLAVKTGELFF. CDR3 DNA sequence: TGTGCCATCGGAATTGGACTAGCGGTCAAGACCGGGGAGCTGTTTTTT.

The CDR3 is CASRTRTGRTVGELFF. Written as DNA, the CDR3 is TGTGCCAGCAGAACTCGGACAGGGAGGACAGTCGGGGAGCTGTTTTTT. V usage is TRBV6-5 and J usage is TRBJ2-2, with TRBD1 identical over 8 bases. This CDR3 is 16 amino acids long. Germline CDR1 is MNHEY and CDR2 is SVGAGI. The J segment lost 7 bases and the V segment lost 6 bases, leaving 13 bases of the junction unmatched.

In nucleotides, the CDR3 is TGTGCCAGCAGTTTGGCAGCCTACAATGAGCAGTTCTTC. Translated: CASSLAAYNEQFF. The rearrangement uses TRBV12-3 or TRBV12-4 and TRBJ2-1; D gene uncertain. This CDR3 is 13 amino acids long. V lost 3 bases and J lost 2, with 5 bases in between.

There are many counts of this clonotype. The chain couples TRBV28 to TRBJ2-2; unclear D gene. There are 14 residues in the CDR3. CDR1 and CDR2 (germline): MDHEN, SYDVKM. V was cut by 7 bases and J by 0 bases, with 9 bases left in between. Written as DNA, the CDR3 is TGTGCCAGCAAAGCCCCCCCGAACACCGGGGAGCTGTTTTTT. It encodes CASKAPPNTGELFF.

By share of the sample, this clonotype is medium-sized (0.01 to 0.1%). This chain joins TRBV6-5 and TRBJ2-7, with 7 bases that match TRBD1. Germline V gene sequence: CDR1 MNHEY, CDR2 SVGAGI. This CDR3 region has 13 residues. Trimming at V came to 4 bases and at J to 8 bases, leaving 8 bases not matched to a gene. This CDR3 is CASSSGGRGKQYF. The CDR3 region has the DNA TGTGCCAGCAGTTCAGGGGGTCGGGGTAAGCAGTACTTC.

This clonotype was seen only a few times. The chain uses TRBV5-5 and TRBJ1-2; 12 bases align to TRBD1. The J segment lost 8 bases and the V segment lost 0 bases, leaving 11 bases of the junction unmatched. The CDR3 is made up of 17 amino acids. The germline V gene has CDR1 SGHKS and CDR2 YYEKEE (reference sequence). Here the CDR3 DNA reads TGTGCCAGCAGCTTGGAATTTTTGGGACAGGGGGCGGAAGGCTACACCTTC. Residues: CASSLEFLGQGAEGYTF.

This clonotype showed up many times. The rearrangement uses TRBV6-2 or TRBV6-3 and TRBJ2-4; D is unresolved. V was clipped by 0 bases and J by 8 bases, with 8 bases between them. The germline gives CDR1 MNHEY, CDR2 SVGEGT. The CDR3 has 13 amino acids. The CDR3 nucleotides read TGTGCCAGCAGTTACTCGGCGTTGGACATTCAGTACTTC. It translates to CASSYSALDIQYF.

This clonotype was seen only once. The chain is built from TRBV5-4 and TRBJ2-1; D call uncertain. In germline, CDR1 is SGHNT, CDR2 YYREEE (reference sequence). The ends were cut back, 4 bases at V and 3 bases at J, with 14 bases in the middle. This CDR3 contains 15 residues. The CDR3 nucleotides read TGTGCCAGCAGCATAGCCTTAACCAGCTACAATGAGCAGTTCTTC. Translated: CASSIALTSYNEQFF.

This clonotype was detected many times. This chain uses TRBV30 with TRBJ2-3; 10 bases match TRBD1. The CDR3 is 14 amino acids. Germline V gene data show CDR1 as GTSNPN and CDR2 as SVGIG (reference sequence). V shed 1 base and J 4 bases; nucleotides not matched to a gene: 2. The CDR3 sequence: CAWSGTGGADTQYF. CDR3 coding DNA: TGTGCCTGGAGTGGGACAGGGGGGGCAGATACGCAGTATTTT.

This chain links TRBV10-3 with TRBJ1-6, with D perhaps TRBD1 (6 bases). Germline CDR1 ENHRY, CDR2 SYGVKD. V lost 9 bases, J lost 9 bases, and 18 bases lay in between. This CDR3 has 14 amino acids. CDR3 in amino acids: CAIKSTGNGSPLHF. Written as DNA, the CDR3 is TGTGCCATTAAAAGTACAGGGAACGGTTCACCCCTCCACTTT.

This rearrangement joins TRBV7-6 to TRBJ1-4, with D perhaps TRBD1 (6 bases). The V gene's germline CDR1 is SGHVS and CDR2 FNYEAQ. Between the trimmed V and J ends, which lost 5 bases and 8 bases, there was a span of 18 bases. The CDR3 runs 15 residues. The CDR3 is CASSPQTGSQEKLFF. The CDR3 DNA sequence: TGTGCCAGCAGCCCACAAACAGGGTCACAAGAAAAACTGTTTTTT. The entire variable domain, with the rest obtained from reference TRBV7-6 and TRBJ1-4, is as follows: GAGVSQSPRYKVTKRGQDVALRCDPISGHVSLYWYRQALGQGPEFLTYFNYEAQQDKSGLPNDRFSAERPEGSISTLTIQRTEQRDSAMYRCASSPQTGSQEKLFFGSGTQLSVL.

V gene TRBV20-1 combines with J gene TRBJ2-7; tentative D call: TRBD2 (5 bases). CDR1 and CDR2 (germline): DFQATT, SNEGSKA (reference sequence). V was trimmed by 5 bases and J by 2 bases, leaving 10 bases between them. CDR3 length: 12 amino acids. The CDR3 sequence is CSAAGITYEQYF. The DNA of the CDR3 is TGCAGTGCTGCCGGGATAACCTACGAGCAGTACTTC.